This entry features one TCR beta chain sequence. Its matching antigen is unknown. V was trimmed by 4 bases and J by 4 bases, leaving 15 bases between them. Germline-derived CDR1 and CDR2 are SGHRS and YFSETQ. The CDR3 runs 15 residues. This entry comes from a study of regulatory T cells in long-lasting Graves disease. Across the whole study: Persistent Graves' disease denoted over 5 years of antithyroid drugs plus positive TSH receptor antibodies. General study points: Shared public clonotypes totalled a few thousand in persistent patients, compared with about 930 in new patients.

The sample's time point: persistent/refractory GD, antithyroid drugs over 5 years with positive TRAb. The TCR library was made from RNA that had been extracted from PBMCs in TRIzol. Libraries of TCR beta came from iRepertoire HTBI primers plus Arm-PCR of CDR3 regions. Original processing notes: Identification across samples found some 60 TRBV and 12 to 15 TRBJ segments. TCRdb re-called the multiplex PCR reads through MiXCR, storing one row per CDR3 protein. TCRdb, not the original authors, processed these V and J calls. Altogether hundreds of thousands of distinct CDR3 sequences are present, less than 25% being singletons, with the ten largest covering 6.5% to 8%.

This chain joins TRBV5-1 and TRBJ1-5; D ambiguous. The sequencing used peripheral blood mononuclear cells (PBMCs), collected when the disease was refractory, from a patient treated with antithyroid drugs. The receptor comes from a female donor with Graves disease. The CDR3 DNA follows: TGCGCCAGCAGCGAGAGTGGTCTGGGGAATCAGCCCCAGCATTTT. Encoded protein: CASSESGLGNQPQHF.